This TCR beta chain is from a study of T cell responses to AZD1222 COVID-19 vaccine. Study-wide results and caveats: Unmutated variant regions are reportedly targeted by nearly half of spike-specific TCRs.

Worth noting for this clone: Its antigen is unknown.

After removal of 7 bases from V and 8 bases from J, the junction contained 7 bases not matched to a gene. CDR1 is SNHLY, CDR2 FYNNEI, per germline. CDR3 length equals 14 residues. The table came from immunoSEQ multiplex PCR; TCRdb's copy has only in-frame clones and leaves some out. There are about 130,000 clones in the sample; about 90% occur only once, and around 1.9% lies in the top ten. V is TRBV2 and J is TRBJ1-4, with 10 nucleotides matching TRBD1. Specimen: peripheral blood, collected on day 0 of AZD1222 vaccination. This clonotype was obtained from an adult in good health. The CDR3 bases are TGTGCCAGCATGGGGGGGACAGGGGTGGAAAAACTGTTTTTT. It translates to CASMGGTGVEKLFF.